The entry below describes one TCR beta chain. The sample is drawn from a study of cytomegalovirus exposure and HLA in healthy donors. The V segment lost 6 bases and the J segment 0 bases; nucleotides outside the gene matches: 7. The CDR3 spans 15 residues. Per the germline V gene, CDR1 is MNHEY and CDR2 is SMNVEV (reference sequence). Amplification used 60 Vbeta primers and 13 Jbeta primers. As handled by the study authors: In a later analysis, around 10 million of approximately 86 million unique beta chains occurred in at least two donors. Profiled with immunoSEQ multiplex PCR; TCRdb holds only in-frame clones, not every one. That table furnishes V, J and clone size, whereas the DNA furnished D and trimming. The repertoire holds about 200,000 clones, roughly 88% seen once, with approximately 0.71% in the top ten.

Sequenced: PBMCs. This sequence was found in a boy aged 2 to 10 in good health and CMV-seronegative. The chain employs TRBV27 and TRBJ1-1, with 7 bases that match TRBD1. In DNA, the CDR3 is TGTGCCAGCAGCCCAGGGACAGCCTTGAACACTGAAGCTTTCTTT. Translated, it gives CASSPGTALNTEAFF.